The present T cell receptor beta chain was sequenced within a study of persistence of HIV-infected CD4 T cells. Study-level findings and limits: Antigen-responding cells were enriched for degenerate expanded CDR3beta sequences. CMV- and Gag-responding cells had lower TCRbeta richness than CD3/CD28-responding cells.

Lysates of CMV-infected fibroblasts at around 9.8 ug/mL stimulated these cells. Sorted nonresponding memory CD4+ T cells were CD40L-negative, CD69-negative, CD45RO-high. Sequencing used immunoSEQ version 4 in survey mode. Clones were sequenced by immunoSEQ multiplex PCR, and TCRdb holds only the in-frame ones, with some missing. The sample yields 25,000 to 35,000 clones, around four fifths seen once. In regard to this clone: Its antigen is unknown.

Trimming took 3 bases from V and 2 from J, leaving 13 bases between them. Germline V gives CDR1 KGHSH, CDR2 LQKENI. CDR3 length: 16 amino acids. The gene calls are TRBV18 and TRBJ1-4; no firm D call. This receptor was identified in an adult man with HIV who was CMV-seropositive. The source was CD4+ T cells sorted from PBMCs after approximately 18-hour stimulation, collected from a patient who received antiretroviral therapy. The CDR3 region is CASSPRKGVTNEKLFF. CDR3 DNA: TGTGCCAGCTCACCGCGGAAGGGAGTCACTAATGAAAAACTGTTTTTT.